What follows are 28 T cell receptor beta chains derived from one specimen sequenced in a study of OX40 agonist ivuxolimab in advanced cancers. The library was obtained by the immunoSEQ multiplex PCR assay. In TCRdb, the immuneACCESS table is reduced to in-frame sequences with V and J assigned. These tables do not hold every clone; where another copy was compared, an unresolved V gene accounts for under half, and the others remain unexplained. The sample contains 9,000 to 10,000 clones, roughly 70% of them found a single time. The ten most abundant clones make up roughly 25% of the sample. The sequencing used CD4+ or CD8+ T cells sorted from blood, collected in a trial of the OX40 agonist ivuxolimab. Receptors were obtained from an adult with an advanced solid tumor such as melanoma, head and neck, liver or kidney cancer.

The chain is built from TRBV6-5 and TRBJ2-3; the D gene is possibly TRBD1 (6 bases). V was pared by 1 base and J by 5 bases, with 13 bases between. Germline CDR1 and CDR2: MNHEY and SVGAGI. The CDR3 totals 15 residues. CDR3 amino acids: CASSYLQGVLDTQYF. The CDR3 DNA reads TGTGCCAGCAGTTACTTACAGGGAGTGTTAGATACGCAGTATTTT.

This clone was observed once. The V gene is TRBV5-3, the J gene TRBJ2-3, with TRBD2 identical over 15 bases. TRBV5-3 is an ORF; its function is uncertain. V lost 4 bases, J lost 4 bases, and 7 bases stayed unmatched. The CDR3 sequence is 17 residues long. CDR3 loop: CARSLPGLAGGSDTQYF. CDR3 nucleotide sequence: TGTGCCAGAAGCCTCCCGGGACTAGCGGGGGGATCAGATACGCAGTATTTT.

V gene TRBV4-3 combines with J gene TRBJ1-6; no reliable D call. This CDR3 contains 14 residues. Germline CDR1 LGHNA, CDR2 YSLEER. Trimming cost V 0 bases and J 7 bases, with 7 bases left between them. CDR3 DNA sequence: TGCGCCAGCAGCCAAGATCGGGCAAATTCACCCCTCCACTTT. As protein: CASSQDRANSPLHF.

The CDR3 loop reads CASSAPTGTANTEAFF. Written as DNA, the CDR3 is TGTGCCAGCAGCGCCCCAACCGGGACGGCGAACACTGAAGCTTTCTTT. This chain uses TRBV9 with TRBJ1-1; D is possibly TRBD1 (5 bases). Germline V gene lookup returns CDR1 SGDLS and CDR2 YYNGEE. The CDR3 covers 16 residues. Between the trimmed V and J ends, which lost 3 bases and 1 base, there was a span of 16 bases. Based on the CDR3 plus reference TRBV9 and TRBJ1-1, the full variable domain is DSGVTQTPKHLITATGQRVTLRCSPRSGDLSVYWYQQSLDQGLQFLIQYYNGEERAKGNILERFSAQQFPDLHSELNLSSLELGDSALYFCASSAPTGTANTEAFFGQGTRLTVV.

The V and J genes are TRBV28 and TRBJ2-1; tentatively, D is TRBD1 (6 bases). The CDR3 totals 14 residues. The V gene lost 4 bases and the J gene lost 5 bases, with 12 bases spanning the gap. Per the germline V gene, CDR1 is MDHEN and CDR2 is SYDVKM. The CDR3 loop is CASSYDRRNNEQFF. DNA for the CDR3: TGTGCCAGCAGTTACGACAGGAGAAACAATGAGCAGTTCTTC. Filled out from reference TRBV28 and TRBJ2-1, the complete variable domain reads DVKVTQSSRYLVKRTGEKVFLECVQDMDHENMFWYRQDPGLGLRLIYFSYDVKMKEKGDIPEGYSVSREKKERFSLILESASTNQTSMYLCASSYDRRNNEQFFGPGTRLTVL.

This sequence joins TRBV5-4 and TRBJ1-5; D might be TRBD1 (5 bases). Trimming removed 4 bases from V and 2 bases from J, with 13 bases in between. Germline V gene sequence: CDR1 SGHNT, CDR2 YYREEE (reference sequence). The CDR3 runs to 15 residues. Written as DNA, the CDR3 is TGTGCCAGCAGCACCCAGGGAGACCGCAATCAGCCCCAGCATTTT. As protein: CASSTQGDRNQPQHF.

The J gene is TRBJ2-7, the V gene TRBV7-9, with D unclear. The CDR3 is made up of 11 amino acids. With 5 bases removed from V and 3 bases from J, the gap between germline ends came to 5 bases. From germline, CDR1 is SEHNR and CDR2 FQNEAQ (reference sequence). For the CDR3, the DNA is TGTGCCAGCAGCGGGATCTACGAGCAGTACTTC. Its translation: CASSGIYEQYF.

J is TRBJ2-1 and V is TRBV4-1, with 11 bases fitting TRBD2. V was pared by 0 bases and J by 3 bases, with 7 bases of the junction left unmatched. Germline V gene lookup returns CDR1 MGHRA and CDR2 YSYEKL. The CDR3 length is 18 residues. The CDR3 DNA reads as TGCGCCAGCAGCCAAGAGGGGCTAGCGGGGGGCCTCTACAATGAGCAGTTCTTC. Translating gives CASSQEGLAGGLYNEQFF.

CDR3 DNA sequence: TGTGCCAGCAGTTCGGACGGCAACAATGAGCAGTTCTTC. It encodes CASSSDGNNEQFF. The chain combines TRBV7-9 with TRBJ2-1; unclear D gene. The germline gives CDR1 SEHNR, CDR2 FQNEAQ (reference sequence). The CDR3 runs to 13 residues. Deletions cut 6 bases from V and 5 bases from J, with 11 bases between. Drawing the rest from reference TRBV7-9 and TRBJ2-1, the complete variable domain is DTGVSQNPRHKITKRGQNVTFRCDPISEHNRLYWYRQTLGQGPEFLTYFQNEAQLEKSRLLSDRFSAERPKGSFSTLEIQRTEQGDSAMYLCASSSDGNNEQFFGPGTRLTVL.

The CDR3 is CASSRLATNEKLFF. The CDR3 DNA reads TGCGCCAGCAGCCGACTGGCAACTAATGAAAAACTGTTTTTT. The chain employs TRBV4-3 and TRBJ1-4; D gene unclear. Germline V gives CDR1 LGHNA, CDR2 YSLEER. The CDR3 has 14 amino acids. The V gene lost 4 bases and the J gene lost 0 bases, with 6 bases spanning the gap.

The chain joins TRBV7-8 to TRBJ1-5; D is ambiguous. Looked up from germline, CDR1 is SGHVS and CDR2 is FQNEAQ. The CDR3 consists of 15 residues. V was cut by 3 bases and J by 7 bases, with 16 bases left in between. CDR3 nucleotides: TGTGCCAGCAGCTTGGCGGCCGCTGACACCCAGCCCCAGCATTTT. Encoded protein: CASSLAAADTQPQHF.

The chain couples TRBV14 to TRBJ2-2; D may be TRBD2 (5 bases). Germline values: CDR1 SGHDN, CDR2 FVKESK. CDR3 size: 14 residues. Trimming took off 5 bases at V and 5 bases at J, with 12 bases between the two ends. CDR3 nucleotides: TGTGCCAGCAGCTTGCGGGCCACAACCGGGGAGCTGTTTTTT. It codes for CASSLRATTGELFF.

The gene calls are TRBV4-3 and TRBJ2-1; a possible D gene is TRBD1 (5 bases). This CDR3 spans 16 amino acids. The germline gives CDR1 LGHNA, CDR2 YSLEER. Trimming took 1 base from V and 2 from J, leaving 12 bases between them. The CDR3 DNA is TGCGCCAGCAGCCAAGGTATTGAGACAGCCTACAATGAGCAGTTCTTC. As protein: CASSQGIETAYNEQFF.

This clone was found a few times. This rearrangement joins TRBV28 to TRBJ1-1, with D unclear. Trimming stripped 3 bases from V and 0 bases from J, with 14 bases between. This CDR3 has 16 residues. Per germline, CDR1 MDHEN and CDR2 SYDVKM. The CDR3 sequence is CASSLDGETMNTEAFF. The CDR3 region has the DNA TGTGCCAGCAGTTTGGATGGGGAAACCATGAACACTGAAGCTTTCTTT.

By sample fraction, this clone is medium-sized. This chain links TRBV2 with TRBJ2-7; 10 nucleotides match TRBD2. V lost 10 bases and J lost 11; bases outside the gene matches: 14. This CDR3 comprises 13 residues. CDR1 SNHLY and CDR2 FYNNEI come from the germline V gene. CDR3 protein: CATHDGTSEQKYF. The CDR3 DNA is TGTGCCACTCACGATGGGACTAGCGAACAAAAGTACTTC.

The V gene is TRBV4-1, the J gene TRBJ2-5, with 9 bases fitting TRBD2. The germline CDR1 and CDR2 sequences are MGHRA and YSYEKL. The CDR3 is 16 residues long. V was pared by 1 base and J by 5 bases, with 8 bases of the junction left unmatched. This chain's CDR3 is CASSQGFAGGAETQYF. DNA of the CDR3: TGCGCCAGCAGCCAAGGATTCGCGGGGGGGGCTGAGACCCAGTACTTC.

The genes are TRBV7-9 and TRBJ2-2, with D perhaps TRBD1 (6 bases). The CDR3 runs 14 residues. Germline loops: CDR1 SEHNR, CDR2 FQNEAQ (reference sequence). The V end lost 1 base, the J end lost 6 bases, and 9 bases lay between the germline ends. The CDR3 loop reads CASSLVAGAGELFF. The CDR3 nucleotides are TGTGCCAGCAGCTTAGTTGCAGGGGCCGGGGAGCTGTTTTTT.

The chain is built from TRBV11-3 and TRBJ2-7; TRBD2 aligns across 11 bases. The CDR3 totals 17 residues. Germline V gene sequence: CDR1 SGHNT, CDR2 YENEEA. Germline trimming cut 4 bases from V and 2 bases from J; bases unmatched to any gene: 10. DNA for the CDR3: TGTGCCAGCAGCTGCGAACTAGCGGGGGCCATTCCCTACGAGCAGTACTTC. Protein product: CASSCELAGAIPYEQYF.

The chain couples TRBV7-9 to TRBJ2-1; D uncertain. The CDR3 has 15 residues. CDR1 and CDR2 (germline): SEHNR, FQNEAQ (reference sequence). With 6 bases removed from V and 3 bases from J, the gap between germline ends came to 15 bases. The CDR3 loop is CASSQPTGYYNEQFF. CDR3 DNA: TGTGCCAGCAGTCAGCCTACCGGGTACTACAATGAGCAGTTCTTC.

This chain links TRBV6-1 with TRBJ2-2; D is uncertain. The germline V gene has CDR1 MNHNS and CDR2 SASEGT. This CDR3 contains 12 residues. V shed 7 bases and J shed 4 bases, with 7 bases lying between them. CDR3 sequence reads: CASMVGTGELFF. Written as DNA, the CDR3 is TGTGCCAGCATGGTAGGCACCGGGGAGCTGTTTTTT.

CDR3 coding DNA: TGTGCCATCAGCCCAGATCTTTCACGGGACGATGAGCAGTACTTC. Translating gives CAISPDLSRDDEQYF. This sequence joins TRBV10-3 and TRBJ2-7; either TRBD1 or TRBD2 may fit D (5 bases each). Germline lookup yields CDR1 ENHRY and CDR2 SYGVKD. Trimming cost V 6 bases and J 7 bases, with 22 bases left between them. The CDR3 spans 15 residues.

In regard to this clone: No DNA is shown, since the ends of the CDR3 on it are uncertain; the CDR3 is the one TCRdb lists. The rearrangement uses TRBV6-5 and TRBJ2-2; the table's D call, TRBD1, has no DNA check behind it. Germline V gene sequence: CDR1 MNHEY, CDR2 SVGAGI. The CDR3 contains 15 residues when both ends are counted. This CDR3 reads CASGPETGGPGSCFF.

V gene TRBV7-9 combines with J gene TRBJ1-1, with a tentative D call TRBD1 (6 bases). V was pared by 3 bases and J by 0 bases, with 11 bases between. CDR3 length equals 15 residues. The germline V gene encodes CDR1 SEHNR and CDR2 FQNEAQ (reference sequence). The CDR3 loop reads CASSFPQGVNTEAFF. The CDR3 DNA reads as TGTGCCAGCAGCTTCCCACAGGGAGTGAACACTGAAGCTTTCTTT.

The chain links TRBV27 to TRBJ1-1; D is possibly TRBD1 (5 bases). V was trimmed by 3 bases and J by 4 bases, leaving 12 bases between them. The germline V gene has CDR1 MNHEY and CDR2 SMNVEV (reference sequence). This CDR3 region has 14 residues. CDR3 nucleotides: TGTGCCAGCAGTTTTCCCGGTGGGGGCACTGAAGCTTTCTTT. This translates into CASSFPGGGTEAFF.

The chain combines TRBV30 with TRBJ1-1; D is undetermined. The V gene lost 0 bases and the J gene lost 0 bases, with 5 bases spanning the gap. The germline CDR1 and CDR2 sequences are GTSNPN and SVGIG (reference sequence). There are 13 residues in the CDR3. The CDR3 bases are TGTGCCTGGAGTGTTAACCTGAACACTGAAGCTTTCTTT. It is translated as CAWSVNLNTEAFF.

The chain carries TRBV7-9 and TRBJ2-3, with D possibly being TRBD1 or TRBD2 (5 bases each). Looked up from germline, CDR1 is SEHNR and CDR2 is FQNEAQ (reference sequence). V was clipped by 3 bases and J by 6 bases, with 22 bases between them. The CDR3 has 17 amino acids. DNA of the CDR3: TGTGCCAGCAGCTTCAACCCCCGGGACCTAGGTGGCGATACGCAGTATTTT. Its translation: CASSFNPRDLGGDTQYF.

V and J are TRBV19 and TRBJ1-4; 7 bases fit TRBD1. The V segment lost 3 bases and the J segment 0 bases; nucleotides outside the gene matches: 7. CDR3 length: 17 residues. Germline assignment: CDR1 LNHDA and CDR2 SQIVND (reference sequence). The CDR3 protein is CASSIRDSPATNEKLFF. CDR3 nucleotides: TGTGCCAGTAGTATCCGGGACAGCCCTGCAACTAATGAAAAACTGTTTTTT.

In its sample, this clone was seen once. The rearrangement joins TRBV6-5 to TRBJ1-5; 7 bases map to TRBD1. The CDR3 loop spans 14 amino acids. CDR1 is MNHEY and CDR2 is SVGAGI in the germline V gene. V dropped 2 bases and J dropped 6; count of bases not matched to a gene: 4. The DNA of the CDR3 is TGTGCCAGCAGTTACAGGGGGCAGGGTCAGCCCCAGCATTTT. As protein: CASSYRGQGQPQHF.